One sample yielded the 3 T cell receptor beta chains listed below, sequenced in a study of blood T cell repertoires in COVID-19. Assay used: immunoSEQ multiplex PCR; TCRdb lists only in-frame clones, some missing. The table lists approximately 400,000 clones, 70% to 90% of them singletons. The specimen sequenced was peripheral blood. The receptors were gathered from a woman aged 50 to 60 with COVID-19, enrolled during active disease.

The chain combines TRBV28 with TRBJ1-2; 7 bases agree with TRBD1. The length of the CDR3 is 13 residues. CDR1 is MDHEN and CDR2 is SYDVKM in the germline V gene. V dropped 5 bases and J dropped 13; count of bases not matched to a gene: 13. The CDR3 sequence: CASSTQPTGAGTF. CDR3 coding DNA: TGTGCCAGCAGTACCCAACCCACAGGGGCGGGCACCTTC.

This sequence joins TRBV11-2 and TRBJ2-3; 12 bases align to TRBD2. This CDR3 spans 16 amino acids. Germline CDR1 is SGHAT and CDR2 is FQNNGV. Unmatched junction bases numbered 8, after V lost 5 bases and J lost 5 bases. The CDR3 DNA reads TGTGCCAGCAGCGGTACTAGCGGGGGGATCGTAGATACGCAGTATTTT. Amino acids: CASSGTSGGIVDTQYF.

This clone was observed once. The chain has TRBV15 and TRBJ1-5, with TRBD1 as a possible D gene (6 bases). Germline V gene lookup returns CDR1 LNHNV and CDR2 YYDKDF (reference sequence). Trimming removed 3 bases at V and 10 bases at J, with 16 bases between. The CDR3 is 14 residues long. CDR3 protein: CATSSRDTLRPQHF. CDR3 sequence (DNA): TGTGCCACCAGCAGCCGGGACACACTTCGCCCCCAGCATTTT.